This TCR beta chain was documented in a study of blood T cell repertoires in COVID-19. Study background: T cells, B-cell-depleted T cells, or PBMCs supplied cDNA or gDNA.

Germline loops: CDR1 MDHEN, CDR2 SYDVKM. This CDR3 comprises 15 residues. V was shortened by 6 bases and J by 3 bases, with 15 bases between the two germline ends. Study processing details: Counts of nucleated cells, estimated from reference gene primer amplification, were obtained. The repertoire was sequenced with immunoSEQ multiplex PCR; TCRdb's copy has only in-frame clones and lacks some. That table is the source of V, J and clone size, and D and trimming were worked out from the DNA. The top ten hold 0.85% to 1% of the sample, which has 200,000 to 250,000 clones, roughly 85% seen once. The sequenced sample consisted of peripheral blood. The origin of this receptor is a man aged 40-50 years with acute or convalescent COVID-19. V usage is TRBV28 and J usage is TRBJ1-5; D remains unclear. The CDR3 region is CASRTVDGLNQPQHF. The DNA of the CDR3 is TGTGCCAGCAGAACCGTGGACGGACTCAATCAGCCCCAGCATTTT.